The clone carrying this TCR beta chain is a singleton in its sample. Produced via immunoSEQ multiplex PCR; TCRdb's table is partial and in-frame only. The sample has about 340,000 clones; over 90% are singletons. These data are taken from a study of brain T cells in children with intractable seizures. Regarding time point: blood from clinic visit 5 months post-surgery; TSC patient then seizure free. The germline V and J ends were trimmed by 2 bases and 4 bases, with 9 bases remaining between them. CDR3 size: 13 residues. Germline CDR1 reads SGHDT; CDR2 reads YYEEEE. The rearrangement uses TRBV5-6 and TRBJ1-2, with D unresolved. Sample: peripheral blood, taken approximately 5 months after surgery. The TCR comes from a boy younger than two with tuberous sclerosis and intractable seizures. In DNA, the CDR3 is TGTGCCAGCAGCTTTGGCAGGCCCTATGGCTACACCTTC. Translated: CASSFGRPYGYTF.